The clone carrying this T cell receptor (beta chain) appeared a few times. This sample is drawn from a study of blood T cell repertoires in COVID-19. Per the study methods: Researchers report that nucleated cell counts were estimated from reference gene primer amplification. Sequencing was performed with immunoSEQ multiplex PCR; in TCRdb, only in-frame clones are kept and a portion is missing. V, J and clone size derive from that table, while D and trimming were established from the DNA sequence. The top ten clones hold under 2.5% of a sample with about 130,000 clones, about 70% of them seen once. This sequence was found in a woman aged 70-85 years with acute or convalescent COVID-19. The sample consisted of peripheral blood.

In DNA, the CDR3 is TGCAGCGTTGCCAGGGGGCAGAACTATGGCTACACCTTC. Translating it yields CSVARGQNYGYTF. The chain joins TRBV29-1 to TRBJ1-2, with 8 bases that match TRBD1. The V and J ends lost 4 bases and 2 bases, in that order; junction bases with no gene match: 3. The germline V gene has CDR1 SQVTM and CDR2 ANQGSEA. This CDR3 is built from 13 residues.